These 4 T cell receptor beta chains were all obtained from the same sample, sequenced in a study of cytomegalovirus exposure and HLA in healthy donors (dated by TCRdb to 2016 to 2017). The method was the immunoSEQ multiplex PCR assay. A mixture of 60 forward primers for TCR Vbeta segments and 13 reverse primers for TCR Jbeta segments was used in the multiplex PCR. TCRdb provides this immuneACCESS table in a form limited to in-frame rearrangements. Some clones are lacking; in checked studies, under half of them reflect an unresolved V gene, and why the rest are absent is not known. Recorded for this sample are 100,000 to 150,000 clones; 55% to 75% of them occurred a single time. Less than 2% of the sample lies in the top ten. Sequenced material: PBMCs. Receptors were obtained from a man younger than 45 in good health and CMV-seropositive.

CDR3 DNA sequence: TGTGCCATCAGAGACAGATCCAATGAGCAGTTCTTC. It translates to CAIRDRSNEQFF. The rearrangement links TRBV10-3 to TRBJ2-1; maybe TRBD1 (5 bases). There are 12 residues in the CDR3. CDR1 is ENHRY and CDR2 is SYGVKD in the germline V gene. Deletions cut 6 bases from V and 6 bases from J, with 9 bases between.

The chain links TRBV15 to TRBJ1-1; TRBD1 is a possible D gene (6 bases). The germline CDR1 and CDR2 sequences are LNHNV and YYDKDF (reference sequence). The V end was cut by 1 base, the J end by 3 bases, with 12 bases between. This CDR3 has 15 amino acids. DNA for the CDR3: TGTGCCACCAGCAGAGTGCGGGGGCAGGACACTGAAGCTTTCTTT. Its translation: CATSRVRGQDTEAFF.

The chain uses TRBV7-2 and TRBJ2-5; 10 positions agree with TRBD2. Germline-derived CDR1 and CDR2 are SGHTA and FQGNSA. The CDR3 sequence is 16 residues long. Trimming cost V 2 bases and J 6 bases; bases outside gene matches: 9. The DNA of the CDR3 is TGTGCCAGCAGCTTATTATCAGCGGGAGGGCGAAAGACCCAGTACTTC. As protein: CASSLLSAGGRKTQYF. The entire variable domain, with the rest obtained from reference TRBV7-2 and TRBJ2-5, is as follows: GAGVSQSPSNKVTEKGKDVELRCDPISGHTALYWYRQSLGQGLEFLIYFQGNSAPDKSGLPSDRFSAERTGGSVSTLTIQRTQQEDSAVYLCASSLLSAGGRKTQYFGPGTRLLVL.

This rearrangement joins TRBV5-1 to TRBJ2-7, with 9 bases matching TRBD1. With 0 bases clipped from V and 0 bases from J, the junction kept 4 bases outside the gene matches. Germline values: CDR1 SGHRS, CDR2 YFSETQ. CDR3 length equals 16 residues. The CDR3 loop is CASSLAVTGGSYEQYF. CDR3 DNA sequence: TGCGCCAGCAGCTTGGCCGTGACAGGGGGCTCCTACGAGCAGTACTTC.